The source of this TCR beta chain is a study of blood T cell repertoires in COVID-19. TCRdb's copy holds only in-frame clones and misses some; the assay was immunoSEQ multiplex PCR. The data show about 260,000 clones, about 85% seen once. The CDR3 is made up of 16 amino acids. Per the germline V gene, CDR1 is SGHRS and CDR2 is YFSETQ. V lost 5 bases, J lost 8 bases, and 15 bases stayed unmatched. Sequenced sample: peripheral blood. The rearrangement uses TRBV5-1 and TRBJ2-1, with TRBD1 matching over 8 bases. This receptor was taken from a human donor in a cohort sampled during active COVID-19. Written as DNA, the CDR3 is TGCGCCAGCAGTCCTTCCTCCCGGACAGGGAGTGATGAGCAGTTCTTC. Its protein is CASSPSSRTGSDEQFF.